This passage covers 22 T cell receptor beta chains from one sample sequenced in a study of response to subunit inactivated influenza vaccine. TCRdb reprocessed the RT-PCR reads via MiXCR and lists one record per CDR3 protein. The data hold around 650,000 distinct CDR3 sequences, with 15% to 18% observed a single time. The sequenced sample was PBMCs from blood, obtained roughly 12 days after vaccination. These receptors all come from a man in his forties or fifties who received an inactivated influenza vaccine.

This clonotype turned up a few times. This chain joins TRBV25-1 and TRBJ2-5, with D possibly matching TRBD1 (5 bases). Germline CDR1 reads MGHDK; CDR2 reads SYGVNS. The CDR3 sequence is 13 residues long. V was cut by 7 bases and J by 2 bases, with 11 bases left in between. The CDR3 spells CASTYRTQETQYF. CDR3 nucleotide sequence: TGTGCCAGCACCTACAGGACGCAAGAGACCCAGTACTTC.

This chain links TRBV4-1 with TRBJ1-4; D is ambiguous. V lost 5 bases and J lost 7, with 20 bases in between. Germline CDR1 reads MGHRA; CDR2 reads YSYEKL. The CDR3 is 16 residues long. The CDR3 loop is CASSSASWRDGEKLFF. In nucleotides, the CDR3 is TGCGCCAGCAGCTCCGCGTCCTGGAGGGATGGTGAAAAACTGTTTTTT.

V is TRBV12-3 or TRBV12-4 and J is TRBJ2-2, with D perhaps TRBD1 or TRBD2 (6 bases each). The germline V and J ends were trimmed by 7 bases and 4 bases, with 16 bases remaining between them. This CDR3 region has 15 residues. DNA for the CDR3: TGTGCCAGCACCCTCGGGGGCTCGCTCACCGGGGAGCTGTTTTTT. Its protein product is CASTLGGSLTGELFF.

This clonotype appeared a few times. This rearrangement joins TRBV7-3 to TRBJ2-3, with 12 bases matching TRBD2. This CDR3 has 15 residues. The J segment lost 5 bases and the V segment lost 4 bases, leaving 4 bases of the junction unmatched. Per germline, CDR1 SGHTA and CDR2 FQGTGA. Here the CDR3 DNA reads TGTGCCAGCAGCTCGACTAGCGGGAGACTAGATACGCAGTATTTT. Translated, it gives CASSSTSGRLDTQYF.

This clonotype was found a few times. The chain is built from TRBV20-1 and TRBJ2-1; unclear D gene. Germline V gives CDR1 DFQATT, CDR2 SNEGSKA (reference sequence). This CDR3 is built from 13 residues. Trimming cost V 2 bases and J 5 bases, with 10 bases left between them. CDR3 coding DNA: TGCAGTGCTAGACTGCGACTGGACAATGAGCAGTTCTTC. Protein sequence: CSARLRLDNEQFF.

The chain uses TRBV29-1 and TRBJ1-5, with no clear D. This CDR3 contains 13 residues. V dropped 4 bases and J dropped 3 bases, with 10 bases sitting between them. Per the germline V gene, CDR1 is SQVTM and CDR2 is ANQGSEA. The CDR3 protein is CSVAQTPNQPQHF. DNA for the CDR3: TGCAGCGTTGCCCAGACGCCCAATCAGCCCCAGCATTTT.

V usage is TRBV7-2 and J usage is TRBJ2-5; D perhaps matches TRBD2 (6 bases). From germline, CDR1 is SGHTA and CDR2 FQGNSA. V shed 4 bases and J shed 3 bases, with 18 bases lying between them. The CDR3 extends over 16 amino acids. The CDR3 sequence is CASSSGRASDKETQYF. The CDR3 bases are TGTGCCAGCAGCTCGGGTCGGGCTAGCGATAAAGAGACCCAGTACTTC.

This clonotype appeared a few times. The V call is TRBV5-6, the J call TRBJ1-4; no reliable D call. Trimming stripped 3 bases from V and 5 bases from J, with 14 bases between. Germline lookup yields CDR1 SGHDT and CDR2 YYEEEE. The CDR3 consists of 15 residues. DNA of the CDR3: TGTGCCAGCAGCTCTTCCGGGGTCCTCAATGAAAAACTGTTTTTT. Translation: CASSSSGVLNEKLFF.

This clonotype was detected only a few times. CDR3 residues: CASSRQAGSGQPQHF. DNA for the CDR3: TGTGCCAGCAGCCGACAAGCGGGCTCAGGGCAGCCCCAGCATTTT. The V call is TRBV7-8, the J call TRBJ1-5; D may be TRBD1 (5 bases). The V end lost 5 bases, the J end lost 7 bases, and 18 bases lay between the germline ends. This CDR3 is built from 15 residues. The germline V gene encodes CDR1 SGHVS and CDR2 FQNEAQ.

The sample holds a few counts of this clonotype. The CDR3 is CASRSNIEELFF. The CDR3 DNA sequence: TGTGCCAGCAGGTCCAACATTGAGGAGCTGTTTTTT. This chain connects TRBV6-5 to TRBJ2-2; D gene uncertain. This CDR3 spans 12 amino acids. Germline V gene data show CDR1 as MNHEY and CDR2 as SVGAGI. V lost 6 bases and J 10 bases, leaving 12 bases between the germline ends.

The chain uses TRBV4-3 and TRBJ2-2; 7 positions agree with TRBD2. The CDR3 totals 17 residues. From germline, CDR1 is LGHNA and CDR2 YSLEER. V lost 0 bases and J lost 1; bases outside the gene matches: 5. The CDR3: CASSQEWGGLNTGELFF. In nucleotides, the CDR3 is TGCGCCAGCAGCCAAGAGTGGGGGGGTTTGAACACCGGGGAGCTGTTTTTT.

This clonotype was found a few times. The rearrangement links TRBV25-1 to TRBJ2-2; D ambiguous. The CDR3 is 15 residues long. CDR1 and CDR2 from the germline V gene are MGHDK and SYGVNS. V lost 0 bases and J 3 bases, leaving 8 bases between the germline ends. CDR3 region: CASSEYARDTGELFF. CDR3 coding DNA: TGTGCCAGCAGTGAATATGCAAGGGACACCGGGGAGCTGTTTTTT.

V usage is TRBV10-3 and J usage is TRBJ2-4; D might be TRBD2 (6 bases). The V end lost 6 bases, the J end lost 9 bases, and 21 bases lay between the germline ends. The V gene's germline CDR1 is ENHRY and CDR2 SYGVKD. The CDR3 runs 15 residues. CDR3 protein: CAISAGQPPHSIQYF. CDR3 DNA: TGTGCCATCAGCGCGGGGCAGCCGCCCCATTCCATTCAGTACTTC.

The chain joins TRBV28 to TRBJ2-6; 11 bases line up with TRBD2. The length of the CDR3 is 18 residues. Losses at the gene ends were 7 bases for V and 2 bases for J; bases not matched to a gene: 10. Per the germline V gene, CDR1 is MDHEN and CDR2 is SYDVKM. The chain's CDR3 is CASNPTSGGRAGANVLTF. CDR3 DNA: TGTGCCAGCAACCCTACTAGCGGGGGAAGGGCTGGGGCCAACGTCCTGACTTTC.

V gene TRBV6-5 combines with J gene TRBJ2-3; no firm D call. The CDR3 runs to 12 residues. Germline CDR1 and CDR2: MNHEY and SVGAGI. V shed 8 bases and J shed 6 bases, with 12 bases lying between them. The CDR3 coding sequence is TGTGCCAGCGGCCCTAACTCGGATACGCAGTATTTT. It yields the protein CASGPNSDTQYF.

This clonotype was detected only a few times. J is TRBJ1-1 and V is TRBV19; D is unresolved. The CDR3 spans 15 residues. Trimming removed 6 bases from V and 7 bases from J, with 21 bases in between. Germline CDR1 and CDR2: LNHDA and SQIVND (reference sequence). The CDR3 DNA follows: TGTGCCAGTAGCCGTGAAGCGGAGGTTATATTTGAAGCTTTCTTT. The encoded protein is CASSREAEVIFEAFF.

The V gene is TRBV6-2 or TRBV6-3, the J gene TRBJ2-2; D is ambiguous. This CDR3 is 13 amino acids long. Between the trimmed V and J ends, which lost 0 bases and 9 bases, there was a span of 8 bases. Per germline, CDR1 MNHEY and CDR2 SVGEGT. The chain's CDR3 is CASSYSRFRELFF. The CDR3 DNA reads as TGTGCCAGCAGTTACTCCCGGTTCAGGGAGCTGTTTTTT.

The V call is TRBV19, the J call TRBJ2-2; 9 nucleotides match TRBD1. V lost 2 bases and J lost 5; bases outside the gene matches: 6. Germline lookup yields CDR1 LNHDA and CDR2 SQIVND (reference sequence). The CDR3 runs 16 residues. CDR3 nucleotide sequence: TGTGCCAGTAGTATAAGAAGGGGACAGGGTACCGGGGAGCTGTTTTTT. As protein: CASSIRRGQGTGELFF.

The chain combines TRBV28 with TRBJ1-1; D unresolved. The V and J ends lost 4 bases and 0 bases respectively, with 12 bases between them. Germline-derived CDR1 and CDR2 are MDHEN and SYDVKM. This CDR3 has 15 amino acids. Here the CDR3 reads CASSSFMTVNTEAFF. For the CDR3, the DNA is TGTGCCAGCAGTTCATTTATGACGGTGAACACTGAAGCTTTCTTT.

This clonotype was seen more than once but under ten times. V and J are TRBV6-4 and TRBJ1-4, with a possible D match to TRBD1 (5 bases). The CDR3 length is 15 residues. Trimming stripped 6 bases from V and 4 bases from J, with 15 bases between. The germline V gene encodes CDR1 MRHNA and CDR2 SNTAGT. Here the CDR3 reads CASSPGHAVNEKLFF. The CDR3 DNA reads TGTGCCAGCAGCCCAGGACATGCAGTTAATGAAAAACTGTTTTTT.

A few counts support this clonotype. The V call is TRBV28, the J call TRBJ1-1; 11 nucleotides line up with TRBD1. This CDR3 is 14 amino acids long. Germline CDR1 reads MDHEN; CDR2 reads SYDVKM. V dropped 6 bases and J dropped 3; count of bases not matched to a gene: 3. The CDR3 protein is CASRPGQGDTEAFF. In nucleotides, the CDR3 is TGTGCCAGCAGACCGGGACAGGGGGACACTGAAGCTTTCTTT.

In its sample, this clonotype was seen a few times. The rearrangement uses TRBV29-1 and TRBJ2-7; D not certain. Germline V gene lookup returns CDR1 SQVTM and CDR2 ANQGSEA. The V gene lost 3 bases and the J gene lost 6 bases, with 12 bases spanning the gap. This CDR3 contains 12 residues. The CDR3 sequence: CSVDLGYREQYF. The CDR3 bases are TGCAGCGTTGATCTTGGTTATCGCGAGCAGTACTTC.